This TCR beta chain was captured in a study of graft-versus-host responses after intestinal transplantation. Study as a whole: Anti-thymocyte globulin served as induction for all recipients, who then took tacrolimus and steroids for three to four years.

Comments on this clone: Its antigen is still unknown.

CDR1 and CDR2 from the germline V gene are LNHNV and YYDKDF (reference sequence). V lost 0 bases, J lost 5 bases, and 10 bases lay in between. There are 14 residues in the CDR3. Data came from immunoSEQ multiplex PCR; TCRdb stores just in-frame clones and leaves some out. Here the sample spans 130,000 to 150,000 clones, over 90% being singletons. The V gene is TRBV15, the J gene TRBJ1-1, with D unresolved. The TCR sequence derives from a human donor who received an intestinal transplant. Sequences were derived from unstimulated CD4+ T cells sorted from spleen or lymph node cells, sampled before intestinal transplant. CDR3 in amino acids: CATSRDRRKTEAFF. The CDR3 nucleotides are TGTGCCACCAGCAGAGATCGGCGGAAAACTGAAGCTTTCTTT.